Below, 32 T cell receptor beta chains from the same sample are listed, as sequenced in a study of OX40 agonist ivuxolimab in advanced cancers. The table came from immunoSEQ multiplex PCR; TCRdb's copy has only in-frame clones and leaves some out. The repertoire consists of roughly 86,000 clones, with more than 80% occurring once and the leading ten covering 6% to 7.5%. The sequencing used CD4+ or CD8+ T cells sorted from blood, collected in a trial of the OX40 agonist ivuxolimab. The source of these receptors is an adult with an advanced solid tumor such as melanoma, head and neck, liver or kidney cancer.

The chain carries TRBV7-3 and TRBJ2-1; TRBD1 is a possible D gene (6 bases). The ends were cut back, 5 bases at V and 8 bases at J, with 13 bases in the middle. Looked up from germline, CDR1 is SGHTA and CDR2 is FQGTGA. The CDR3 spans 13 residues. The chain's CDR3 is CASSPRQDHEQFF. CDR3 nucleotides: TGTGCCAGCAGCCCCCGACAGGACCATGAGCAGTTCTTC.

V gene TRBV18 combines with J gene TRBJ2-6, with D tentatively TRBD2 (7 bases). With 6 bases removed from V and 2 bases from J, the gap between germline ends came to 17 bases. The CDR3 has 17 amino acids. Germline CDR1 KGHSH, CDR2 LQKENI. The CDR3 here is CASSPVGGPTGANVLTF. The CDR3, as DNA: TGTGCCAGCTCGCCCGTGGGGGGGCCGACTGGGGCCAACGTCCTGACTTTC.

The rearrangement links TRBV27 to TRBJ2-1; the D is unclear. CDR1 is MNHEY and CDR2 is SMNVEV in the germline V gene (reference sequence). This CDR3 is 12 amino acids long. V lost 4 bases to trimming and J lost 6 bases, with 7 bases between them. CDR3 in DNA: TGTGCCAGCAGTTCCACTGCCAATGAGCAGTTCTTC. Its translation: CASSSTANEQFF.

The count of this clone is one. The J gene is TRBJ2-7, the V gene TRBV27, with 8 nucleotides matching TRBD1. V was pared by 4 bases and J by 4 bases, with 9 bases of the junction left unmatched. The CDR3 loop spans 15 amino acids. In germline, CDR1 is MNHEY, CDR2 SMNVEV (reference sequence). In DNA form, the CDR3 reads TGTGCCAGCAGTTCCCTATCCGACAGGGGTTACGAGCAGTACTTC. Protein sequence: CASSSLSDRGYEQYF.

The table lists this clone with a few counts. The chain carries TRBV5-6 and TRBJ1-5, with 8 bases matching TRBD1. The germline gives CDR1 SGHDT, CDR2 YYEEEE. V gave up 2 bases and J gave up 6 bases; unmatched junction bases: 7. The length of the CDR3 is 15 residues. The CDR3 here is CASSFQGASGQPQHF. DNA of the CDR3: TGTGCCAGCAGCTTTCAGGGGGCATCGGGTCAGCCCCAGCATTTT.

Worth noting for this clone: One junction end does not reproduce the germline sequence, and a read error may be involved. The V gene is TRBV6-1, the J gene TRBJ2-1; D gene ambiguous. Looked up from germline, CDR1 is MNHNS and CDR2 is SASEGT. This CDR3 comprises 15 residues. CDR3 in amino acids: CAISGSARNYNEQFF. In DNA, the CDR3 is TGTGCCATCAGTGGGTCGGCGCGGAATTACAATGAGCAGTTCTTC.

The chain links TRBV6-5 to TRBJ1-1, with a weak D call TRBD1 (5 bases). V was clipped by 5 bases and J by 0 bases, with 10 bases between them. Germline lookup yields CDR1 MNHEY and CDR2 SVGAGI. The CDR3 is 14 residues long. CDR3 loop: CASSPRGLNTEAFF. CDR3 DNA sequence: TGTGCCAGCAGTCCCCGGGGGTTGAACACTGAAGCTTTCTTT.

The rearrangement joins TRBV27 to TRBJ1-1; D gene ambiguous. Trimming took off 6 bases at V and 5 bases at J, with 7 bases between the two ends. Germline V gene sequence: CDR1 MNHEY, CDR2 SMNVEV (reference sequence). The CDR3 loop spans 11 amino acids. The DNA of the CDR3 is TGTGCCAGCAGGGGAGAGACTGAAGCTTTCTTT. It yields the protein CASRGETEAFF.

This chain links TRBV5-8 with TRBJ2-7; D ambiguous. The CDR3 covers 13 residues. The germline CDR1 and CDR2 sequences are SGHTS and YDEGEE. V lost 0 bases and J lost 1, with 5 bases in between. The CDR3 DNA reads TGTGCCAGCAGCTTGGTGCGATCCTACGAGCAGTACTTC. Protein sequence: CASSLVRSYEQYF.

The genes are TRBV5-1 and TRBJ2-7, with D perhaps TRBD1 or TRBD2 (5 bases each). Deletions cut 2 bases from V and 0 bases from J, with 12 bases between. The germline gives CDR1 SGHRS, CDR2 YFSETQ. CDR3 length equals 15 residues. This CDR3 is CASSLQVGSSYEQYF. The CDR3 DNA follows: TGCGCCAGCAGCTTACAGGTTGGGAGCTCCTACGAGCAGTACTTC.

The V call is TRBV4-2, the J call TRBJ2-1, with unresolved D. The germline V gene encodes CDR1 LGHNA and CDR2 YNFKEQ. The CDR3 loop spans 15 amino acids. V was pared by 3 bases and J by 1 base, with 10 bases between. CDR3: CASSQVAVSYNEQFF. The CDR3 DNA reads as TGTGCCAGCAGCCAGGTGGCGGTATCCTACAATGAGCAGTTCTTC.

The genes are TRBV5-6 and TRBJ2-7, with D perhaps being TRBD1 or TRBD2 (5 bases each). Trimming took off 4 bases at V and 2 bases at J, with 19 bases between the two ends. The CDR3 length is 16 residues. Germline V gives CDR1 SGHDT, CDR2 YYEEEE. This CDR3 reads CASSPRGGRIAYEQYF. The CDR3 DNA follows: TGTGCCAGCAGCCCTAGGGGTGGGAGAATAGCCTACGAGCAGTACTTC.

The rearrangement uses TRBV6-6 and TRBJ2-3; the match to TRBD2 covers 7 bases. Germline V gene data show CDR1 as MNHNY and CDR2 as SVGAGI (reference sequence). With V trimmed by 10 bases and J by 3 bases, 7 bases remained unmatched. This CDR3 comprises 13 residues. The CDR3 loop is CAMSGKGTDTQYF. CDR3 in DNA: TGTGCCATGAGCGGGAAGGGAACAGATACGCAGTATTTT.

V usage is TRBV4-2 and J usage is TRBJ1-1; 8 bases agree with TRBD1. Germline V CDR1 and CDR2: LGHNA, YNFKEQ. The trim removed 3 bases at V and 5 bases at J, leaving 14 bases unmatched. This CDR3 contains 17 residues. The CDR3 bases are TGTGCCAGCAGCCAGGAAGGGTGGCAGGGGGCAGGGACTGAAGCTTTCTTT. Residues: CASSQEGWQGAGTEAFF.

This sequence joins TRBV5-4 and TRBJ1-1; no reliable D call. The V end lost 4 bases, the J end lost 7 bases, and 8 bases lay between the germline ends. The CDR3 runs 11 residues. Germline loops: CDR1 SGHNT, CDR2 YYREEE (reference sequence). The CDR3 DNA reads as TGTGCCAGCAGCCAGGACGGTGAAGCTTTCTTT. Amino acid sequence: CASSQDGEAFF.

The chain carries TRBV6-6 and TRBJ1-2; TRBD1 aligns across 8 bases. Germline V gene data show CDR1 as MNHNY and CDR2 as SVGAGI (reference sequence). The trim removed 6 bases at V and 4 bases at J, leaving 4 bases unmatched. This CDR3 is built from 13 residues. DNA for the CDR3: TGTGCCAGCAGGAGGACAGGGAGCTATGGCTACACCTTC. Amino acid sequence: CASRRTGSYGYTF.

The chain has TRBV2 and TRBJ2-1, with D perhaps TRBD2 (5 bases). This CDR3 comprises 16 residues. Trimming stripped 0 bases from V and 3 bases from J, with 12 bases between. Germline V gene lookup returns CDR1 SNHLY and CDR2 FYNNEI. The CDR3 here is CASSEARRTRYNEQFF. CDR3 coding DNA: TGTGCCAGCAGTGAAGCAAGGAGGACTCGCTACAATGAGCAGTTCTTC.

The chain recombines TRBV5-4 with TRBJ2-2; 10 bases line up with TRBD2. Germline V gives CDR1 SGHNT, CDR2 YYREEE (reference sequence). Trimming cost V 1 base and J 3 bases; bases outside gene matches: 6. The CDR3 extends over 17 amino acids. DNA of the CDR3: TGTGCCAGCAGCTTGTCTAGCGGGAGCCACGACACCGGGGAGCTGTTTTTT. The encoded protein is CASSLSSGSHDTGELFF.

This chain joins TRBV10-3 and TRBJ2-7; D perhaps matches TRBD1 (6 bases). The ends were cut back, 4 bases at V and 9 bases at J, with 16 bases in the middle. There are 13 residues in the CDR3. The germline gives CDR1 ENHRY, CDR2 SYGVKD. The CDR3, as DNA: TGTGCCATCAGTGTAGAAACAGGGTATGGGCAGTACTTC. This gives the protein CAISVETGYGQYF.

This sequence joins TRBV15 and TRBJ1-1; D might be TRBD1 (5 bases). Trimming pared 0 bases from V and 1 base from J, leaving 18 bases between. Germline V gives CDR1 LNHNV, CDR2 YYDKDF (reference sequence). This CDR3 region has 18 residues. CDR3 sequence reads: CATSRDWAFKDTNTEAFF. In DNA form, the CDR3 reads TGTGCCACCAGCAGAGATTGGGCTTTTAAGGACACGAACACTGAAGCTTTCTTT.

The V gene is TRBV9, the J gene TRBJ2-5, with D uncertain. The DNA end is more similar to TRBJ2-7, so the J call may be wrong. Germline V gene data show CDR1 as SGDLS and CDR2 as YYNGEE. The length of the CDR3 is 14 residues. The CDR3 loop is CASSPRLASYEQYF. CDR3 nucleotide sequence: TGTGCCAGCAGCCCCCGACTGGCCTCCTACGAGCAGTACTTC.

The chain employs TRBV7-2 and TRBJ2-7; 8 bases are a match to TRBD2. V shed 1 base, J shed 4 bases, and the junction held 6 bases outside the gene matches. Germline V gene lookup returns CDR1 SGHTA and CDR2 FQGNSA. This CDR3 region has 15 residues. CDR3 nucleotide sequence: TGTGCCAGCAGCTTAGTGGCACTAGCGGAGTACGAGCAGTACTTC. It specifies CASSLVALAEYEQYF. The complete variable domain, with remaining parts taken from reference TRBV7-2 and TRBJ2-7, reads GAGVSQSPSNKVTEKGKDVELRCDPISGHTALYWYRQSLGQGLEFLIYFQGNSAPDKSGLPSDRFSAERTGGSVSTLTIQRTQQEDSAVYLCASSLVALAEYEQYFGPGTRLTVT.

The chain uses TRBV10-3 and TRBJ1-6, with D possibly TRBD1 on 6 matching bases. The CDR3 covers 14 residues. CDR1 is ENHRY, CDR2 SYGVKD, per germline. Trimming removed 5 bases at V and 5 bases at J, with 10 bases between. This CDR3 reads CAISTNRDNSPLHF. Here the CDR3 DNA reads TGTGCCATCAGTACAAACAGGGATAATTCACCCCTCCACTTT.

This clone was observed once. The gene calls are TRBV19 and TRBJ2-3; D perhaps matches TRBD1 (7 bases). Trimming stripped 9 bases from V and 3 bases from J, with 16 bases between. The CDR3 loop spans 14 amino acids. Germline-derived CDR1 and CDR2 are LNHDA and SQIVND (reference sequence). CDR3 in DNA: TGTGCCAGAAGACAGGGCCTAGCGACAGATACGCAGTATTTT. Its protein is CARRQGLATDTQYF.

The chain uses TRBV7-6 and TRBJ2-7; D is possibly TRBD1 (5 bases). There are 14 residues in the CDR3. CDR1 and CDR2 (germline): SGHVS, FNYEAQ. V lost 5 bases and J lost 0, with 11 bases in between. This CDR3 reads CASSAPDSSYEQYF. The CDR3 DNA is TGTGCCAGCAGCGCCCCCGACAGCTCCTACGAGCAGTACTTC.

J is TRBJ2-2 and V is TRBV7-2, with TRBD1 identical over 11 bases. The V gene's germline CDR1 is SGHTA and CDR2 FQGNSA. With 4 bases clipped from V and 13 bases from J, the junction kept 5 bases outside the gene matches. The CDR3 has 13 residues. The CDR3 protein is CASSWTGGLGLFF. The CDR3 DNA reads TGTGCCAGCAGCTGGACAGGGGGCTTGGGGCTGTTTTTT.

The chain links TRBV27 to TRBJ1-6, with 7 bases matching TRBD1. V lost 4 bases and J lost 7; bases outside the gene matches: 1. Germline V gene sequence: CDR1 MNHEY, CDR2 SMNVEV (reference sequence). There are 13 residues in the CDR3. CDR3 sequence (DNA): TGTGCCAGCAGTTGGACAGGAAATTCACCCCTCCACTTT. Its protein is CASSWTGNSPLHF.

The chain combines TRBV9 with TRBJ2-7, with 12 bases that match TRBD2. The CDR3 consists of 17 residues. With V trimmed by 4 bases and J by 7 bases, 15 bases remained unmatched. Germline V gene data show CDR1 as SGDLS and CDR2 as YYNGEE. CDR3 coding DNA: TGTGCCAGCAGCCCTTCTGGACTAGCGGGAAACAGCGGGGAGCAGTACTTC. The encoded protein is CASSPSGLAGNSGEQYF.

J is TRBJ1-2 and V is TRBV7-9; 10 bases agree with TRBD1. Germline loops: CDR1 SEHNR, CDR2 FQNEAQ (reference sequence). The CDR3 extends over 15 amino acids. The V gene end was trimmed by 5 bases and the J gene end by 5 bases; junction bases not matched to a gene: 8. The CDR3 DNA reads TGTGCCAGCAGCCCGGGACAGGGGTCGGGGTATGGCTACACCTTC. Translating gives CASSPGQGSGYGYTF.

The chain carries TRBV7-3 and TRBJ2-3; D perhaps matches TRBD2 (6 bases). V lost 8 bases, J lost 3 bases, and 12 bases lay in between. Germline assignment: CDR1 SGHTA and CDR2 FQGTGA. The CDR3 sequence is 13 residues long. The CDR3 coding sequence is TGTGCCAGCCGACTAGTTGAAACAGATACGCAGTATTTT. Residues: CASRLVETDTQYF.

This sequence joins TRBV6-5 and TRBJ1-1; 8 bases map to TRBD1. Germline V gives CDR1 MNHEY, CDR2 SVGAGI. The V gene end was trimmed by 5 bases and the J gene end by 6 bases; junction bases not matched to a gene: 11. This CDR3 contains 15 residues. CDR3 in DNA: TGTGCCAGCAGTCTCCGGGACAGGTTTGATTCTGAAGCTTTCTTT. Amino acids: CASSLRDRFDSEAFF.

This clone was detected only once. The chain couples TRBV6-6 to TRBJ1-2; D gene unclear. The CDR3 extends over 14 amino acids. Germline lookup yields CDR1 MNHNY and CDR2 SVGAGI (reference sequence). The V gene lost 3 bases and the J gene lost 1 base, with 9 bases spanning the gap. CDR3 loop: CASSYRSHNYGYTF. CDR3 DNA sequence: TGTGCCAGCAGTTATCGGTCACATAACTATGGCTACACCTTC.